These 30 T cell receptor beta chains originate from one sample sequenced in a study of blood T cells in healthy people across ages. For the second PCR, which ran for 7 to 11 cycles, a sample-barcoded 5' primer and a J-beta primer mix were used. TCRdb recomputed calls from the 5' RACE reads with MiXCR, one row per CDR3 protein. This sample has 800,000 or so distinct CDR3 sequences; approximately 59% occur once, and the top ten carry about 27%. What was sequenced was blood. These receptors were obtained from a man aged 25 to 45 in good health.

The V and J genes are TRBV9 and TRBJ1-2, with D unresolved. The CDR3 totals 16 residues. Germline CDR1 reads SGDLS; CDR2 reads YYNGEE. V was clipped by 0 bases and J by 4 bases, with 16 bases between them. CDR3 amino acids: CASSVGPAANSYGYTF. The DNA for the CDR3 is TGTGCCAGCAGCGTAGGCCCCGCGGCGAACTCCTATGGCTACACCTTC.

The chain is built from TRBV6-4 and TRBJ2-5; D possibly corresponds to TRBD2 (5 bases). CDR3 length equals 14 residues. V shed 10 bases and J shed 3 bases, with 18 bases lying between them. Germline CDR1 reads MRHNA; CDR2 reads SNTAGT. The CDR3 here is CAIGGPAEKETQYF. For the CDR3, the DNA is TGTGCCATCGGCGGGCCAGCGGAAAAAGAGACCCAGTACTTC.

The rearrangement joins TRBV7-9 to TRBJ2-2; D ambiguous. This CDR3 region has 15 residues. Germline V CDR1 and CDR2: SEHNR, FQNEAQ (reference sequence). Deletions cut 1 base from V and 1 base from J, with 7 bases between. The CDR3 DNA reads as TGTGCCAGCAGCTTAGGGCCGGGGAACACCGGGGAGCTGTTTTTT. Its translation is CASSLGPGNTGELFF. Complete variable domain (other parts from reference TRBV7-9 and TRBJ2-2): DTGVSQNPRHKITKRGQNVTFRCDPISEHNRLYWYRQTLGQGPEFLTYFQNEAQLEKSRLLSDRFSAERPKGSFSTLEIQRTEQGDSAMYLCASSLGPGNTGELFFGEGSRLTVL.

V gene TRBV11-2 combines with J gene TRBJ2-4, with TRBD1 matching over 8 bases. CDR1 and CDR2 (germline): SGHAT, FQNNGV. Trimming took 5 bases from V and 1 from J; bases not matched to a gene: 7. This CDR3 spans 16 amino acids. CDR3 sequence reads: CASSPHRGSAKNIQYF. In nucleotides, the CDR3 is TGTGCCAGCAGCCCCCACAGGGGGAGTGCCAAAAACATTCAGTACTTC.

This clonotype turned up a few times. This chain uses TRBV28 with TRBJ2-7; D is possibly TRBD1 or TRBD2 (5 bases each). Germline CDR1 reads MDHEN; CDR2 reads SYDVKM. V was clipped by 5 bases and J by 2 bases, with 10 bases between them. The CDR3 spans 13 residues. The CDR3 protein is CASSKGETYEQYF. CDR3 sequence (DNA): TGTGCCAGCAGTAAAGGGGAGACCTACGAGCAGTACTTC.

The chain employs TRBV29-1 and TRBJ2-7, with 9 bases lining up with TRBD1. V shed 5 bases and J 0 bases; nucleotides not matched to a gene: 5. CDR3 length: 14 residues. Germline V gene lookup returns CDR1 SQVTM and CDR2 ANQGSEA. The CDR3 DNA sequence: TGCAGCGTTTCCGGGACAGGGTTCTCCTACGAGCAGTACTTC. It is translated as CSVSGTGFSYEQYF.

This chain connects TRBV4-3 to TRBJ1-1, with D possibly matching TRBD1 (5 bases). The germline V gene encodes CDR1 LGHNA and CDR2 YSLEER. The CDR3 runs 15 residues. V was cut by 0 bases and J by 2 bases, with 10 bases left in between. CDR3 nucleotide sequence: TGCGCCAGCAGCCAAGAGTTGGACATCAACACTGAAGCTTTCTTT. Its translation is CASSQELDINTEAFF.

This rearrangement joins TRBV29-1 to TRBJ2-3; D is possibly TRBD2 (6 bases). Germline V lookup: CDR1 SQVTM, CDR2 ANQGSEA. The CDR3 extends over 14 amino acids. V was trimmed by 4 bases and J by 2 bases, leaving 13 bases between them. The CDR3 nucleotides read TGCAGCGTTGGGGCAGGACTAATCACAGATACGCAGTATTTT. It translates to CSVGAGLITDTQYF.

This clonotype was seen a handful of times. The genes are TRBV7-9 and TRBJ1-2, with unresolved D. This CDR3 contains 15 residues. Germline V gene data show CDR1 as SEHNR and CDR2 as FQNEAQ (reference sequence). Trimming removed 0 bases at V and 4 bases at J, with 12 bases between. The CDR3 DNA sequence: TGTGCCAGCAGCTTAGCAGGCAGAGCGTCCTATGGCTACACCTTC. This encodes CASSLAGRASYGYTF.

The CDR3 nucleotides read TGCAGCGTTGAAGATCAACTAGCGGAGGGGGAGACCCAGTACTTC. Translated, it gives CSVEDQLAEGETQYF. The chain is built from TRBV29-1 and TRBJ2-5, with 8 bases matching TRBD2. This CDR3 region has 15 residues. Germline V gene sequence: CDR1 SQVTM, CDR2 ANQGSEA. V dropped 0 bases and J dropped 5; count of bases not matched to a gene: 8. Full variable domain (remainder filled in from reference TRBV29-1 and TRBJ2-5): SAVISQKPSRDICQRGTSLTIQCQVDSQVTMMFWYRQQPGQSLTLIATANQGSEATYESGFVIDKFPISRPNLTFSTLTVSNMSPEDSSIYLCSVEDQLAEGETQYFGPGTRLLVL.

The chain couples TRBV20-1 to TRBJ2-3; 8 bases agree with TRBD2. With 5 bases clipped from V and 7 bases from J, the junction kept 8 bases outside the gene matches. Per the germline V gene, CDR1 is DFQATT and CDR2 is SNEGSKA (reference sequence). The CDR3 has 13 amino acids. CDR3 amino acids: CSARPGGSYTQYF. CDR3 DNA sequence: TGCAGTGCTCGGCCGGGGGGGTCCTATACGCAGTATTTT.

This chain uses TRBV2 with TRBJ2-5; 14 bases fit TRBD2. V lost 11 bases and J lost 2; bases outside the gene matches: 4. The CDR3 consists of 14 residues. Germline CDR1 reads SNHLY; CDR2 reads FYNNEI. CDR3 DNA sequence: TGTGCCTCAAGGACTAGCGGGGGGCAAGAGACCCAGTACTTC. This gives the protein CASRTSGGQETQYF.

The chain carries TRBV6-2 or TRBV6-3 and TRBJ2-5; 11 bases align to TRBD2. V was pared by 8 bases and J by 2 bases, with 10 bases of the junction left unmatched. The CDR3 has 16 residues. CDR1 and CDR2 from the germline V gene are MNHEY and SVGEGT. The CDR3 region is CASRTQGLAVQETQYF. CDR3 nucleotides: TGTGCCAGCCGAACGCAGGGACTAGCGGTACAAGAGACCCAGTACTTC.

V and J are TRBV6-2 or TRBV6-3 and TRBJ2-2; D remains ambiguous. The CDR3 has 13 residues. The V end lost 0 bases, the J end lost 2 bases, and 1 base lay between the germline ends. Germline lookup yields CDR1 MNHEY and CDR2 SVGEGT. The CDR3 DNA sequence: TGTGCCAGCAGTTACTCAAACACCGGGGAGCTGTTTTTT. Its protein is CASSYSNTGELFF.

The chain links TRBV20-1 to TRBJ2-3, with 15 nucleotides matching TRBD2. Germline V gene data show CDR1 as DFQATT and CDR2 as SNEGSKA (reference sequence). CDR3 length: 17 residues. J lost 2 bases, V lost 3 bases, and 6 bases had no gene match. The CDR3 DNA reads as TGCAGTGCTAGCGAGGGACTAGCGGGGGGCCCCACAGATACGCAGTATTTT. Encoded protein: CSASEGLAGGPTDTQYF.

This clonotype was recorded a few times. The chain couples TRBV3-1 to TRBJ2-4; TRBD2 agrees at 7 bases. The better agreement between TRBJ2-5 and the DNA end casts doubt on the J call. The CDR3 extends over 18 amino acids. The germline gives CDR1 LGHDT, CDR2 YNNKEL (reference sequence). CDR3 in amino acids: CASSRFASGPRGTETQYF. The CDR3 coding sequence is TGTGCCAGCAGCCGCTTTGCTAGCGGCCCCCGCGGTACAGAGACCCAGTACTTC.

The chain employs TRBV20-1 and TRBJ2-2; TRBD2 agrees at 10 bases. CDR3 size: 17 residues. After removal of 0 bases from V and 6 bases from J, the junction contained 10 bases not matched to a gene. Germline CDR1 and CDR2: DFQATT and SNEGSKA (reference sequence). In nucleotides, the CDR3 is TGCAGTGCTAGAGATCCCCCAGCGGGGGGGGCCGCCGGGGAGCTGTTTTTT. This translates into CSARDPPAGGAAGELFF.

The chain joins TRBV7-9 to TRBJ2-2; TRBD2 matches 7 bases. CDR1 is SEHNR and CDR2 is FQNEAQ in the germline V gene (reference sequence). CDR3 size: 16 residues. Germline trimming cut 3 bases from V and 1 base from J; bases unmatched to any gene: 5. CDR3 residues: CASSFRTRMNTGELFF. Here the CDR3 DNA reads TGTGCCAGCAGCTTTCGGACTAGGATGAACACCGGGGAGCTGTTTTTT.

This clonotype was counted once. The rearrangement uses TRBV5-1 and TRBJ1-1; D is undetermined. This CDR3 is built from 13 residues. Trimming took 1 base from V and 6 from J, leaving 10 bases between them. CDR1 SGHRS and CDR2 YFSETQ come from the germline V gene. CDR3 DNA: TGCGCCAGCAGCTTGTTGACGGGTCCTGAAGCTTTCTTT. Protein: CASSLLTGPEAFF.

The CDR3 sequence is CASSQTGGSIQYF. The CDR3 region has the DNA TGTGCCAGCAGCCAAACAGGGGGCAGCATTCAGTACTTC. The chain recombines TRBV6-5 with TRBJ2-4, with 9 bases fitting TRBD1. The CDR3 runs 13 residues. Trimming removed 6 bases from V and 9 bases from J; junction bases left unmatched: 6. Germline CDR1 reads MNHEY; CDR2 reads SVGAGI.

Notes on this clonotype: An end of the junction does not agree with germline; a read error may underlie this. The chain joins TRBV20-1 to TRBJ2-3, with 7 bases that match TRBD2. Germline assignment: CDR1 DFQATT and CDR2 SNEGSKA (reference sequence). This CDR3 is 15 amino acids long. CDR3 coding DNA: TGCAGTGCTAGAGTTAGCGGGTATAGCACAGATATGCAGTATTTT. It encodes CSARVSGYSTDMQYF.

V usage is TRBV6-5 and J usage is TRBJ2-1, with D perhaps matching TRBD2 (5 bases). Trimming left V 6 bases short and J 0 bases short, with 12 bases between. From germline, CDR1 is MNHEY and CDR2 SVGAGI. CDR3 length equals 15 residues. The CDR3 sequence: CASSRTGFSYNEQFF. CDR3 nucleotides: TGTGCCAGCAGCCGGACGGGATTCTCCTACAATGAGCAGTTCTTC.

In this sample, this clonotype turned up a few times. The chain links TRBV3-1 to TRBJ2-5; TRBD1 aligns across 8 bases. The J call is doubtful: the DNA matches TRBJ2-7 better. The CDR3 is 15 amino acids. Germline V lookup: CDR1 LGHDT, CDR2 YNNKEL (reference sequence). CDR3 bases: TGTGCCAGCAGCCAAGAGGGCCCAGGGGGCTCCGAGCAGTACTTC. Residues: CASSQEGPGGSEQYF.

The table lists this clonotype with a few counts. The chain links TRBV29-1 to TRBJ2-7; no clear D gene. The CDR3 covers 12 residues. Trimming shortened V by 3 bases and J by 4 bases, and 10 bases separated the two germline ends. Germline V gene data show CDR1 as SQVTM and CDR2 as ANQGSEA. The CDR3 DNA reads as TGCAGCGTTGACAATGGGGATTACGAGCAGTACTTC. This sequence encodes CSVDNGDYEQYF.

The rearrangement joins TRBV7-2 to TRBJ2-7, with D perhaps being TRBD1 or TRBD2 (6 bases each). CDR3 length equals 17 residues. V gave up 5 bases and J gave up 0 bases, with 20 bases separating them. Germline CDR1 is SGHTA and CDR2 is FQGNSA. The CDR3 DNA sequence: TGTGCCAGCAGCATGGACAGAGTAGCGGTTTCCTCCTACGAGCAGTACTTC. Translation gives CASSMDRVAVSSYEQYF.

A few counts support this clonotype. The chain combines TRBV5-1 with TRBJ2-7; a weak D match, TRBD2 (5 bases). Looked up from germline, CDR1 is SGHRS and CDR2 is YFSETQ. Deletions cut 0 bases from V and 2 bases from J, with 12 bases between. This CDR3 region has 15 residues. The CDR3 loop reads CASSLVRSGTYEQYF. The CDR3 region has the DNA TGCGCCAGCAGCTTGGTTAGAAGCGGAACCTACGAGCAGTACTTC.

J is TRBJ2-1 and V is TRBV9; D is undetermined. Germline CDR1 and CDR2: SGDLS and YYNGEE. Trimming pared 0 bases from V and 0 bases from J, leaving 10 bases between. The CDR3 runs to 16 residues. CDR3 loop: CASSVGLGVSYNEQFF. In DNA, the CDR3 is TGTGCCAGCAGCGTAGGGCTAGGAGTCTCCTACAATGAGCAGTTCTTC.

J is TRBJ2-7 and V is TRBV10-3; 9 nucleotides agree with TRBD1. The germline V gene has CDR1 ENHRY and CDR2 SYGVKD. After removal of 0 bases from V and 0 bases from J, the junction contained 0 bases not matched to a gene. The CDR3 contains 15 residues. DNA for the CDR3: TGTGCCATCAGTGAGTCGGACAGGGGCTCCTACGAGCAGTACTTC. Translated: CAISESDRGSYEQYF.

The chain recombines TRBV5-1 with TRBJ2-1; D perhaps matches TRBD1 (6 bases). CDR1 and CDR2 from the germline V gene are SGHRS and YFSETQ. V was cut by 0 bases and J by 6 bases, with 16 bases left in between. The CDR3 contains 16 residues. Written as DNA, the CDR3 is TGCGCCAGCAGCTTGGTACACAGGGCCGTCCGCAATGAGCAGTTCTTC. It specifies CASSLVHRAVRNEQFF.

V and J are TRBV5-1 and TRBJ2-7, with D possibly called TRBD1 or TRBD2 (6 bases each). Trimming shortened V by 4 bases and J by 5 bases, and 13 bases separated the two germline ends. The CDR3 length is 13 residues. CDR1 is SGHRS, CDR2 YFSETQ, per germline. CDR3 nucleotide sequence: TGCGCCAGCAGCATTACAGGGAGGAACGAGCAGTACTTC. Translated, it gives CASSITGRNEQYF.